The 20 T cell receptor beta chains given below trace back to one sample, sequenced in a study of graft-versus-host responses after intestinal transplantation. The protocol was immunoSEQ multiplex PCR, while the TCRdb copy is restricted to in-frame clones and leaves out a portion. Of 50,000 to 75,000 clones in the sample, 90% to 95% were seen once. Which antigens these TCRs recognize remains unknown. The sample here was unstimulated CD4+ T cells sorted from spleen or lymph node cells, taken before transplant. The receptor source for this set is a human donor who was the organ donor for an intestinal transplant.

The chain carries TRBV7-2 and TRBJ1-6, with D unresolved. V was cut by 3 bases and J by 0 bases, with 6 bases left in between. CDR3 length: 15 amino acids. The germline V gene encodes CDR1 SGHTA and CDR2 FQGNSA. CDR3 coding DNA: TGTGCCAGCAGCTTTTATAGCTCCTATAATTCACCCCTCCACTTT. Its translation is CASSFYSSYNSPLHF.

The gene calls are TRBV4-1 and TRBJ2-3; a weak D match, TRBD2 (5 bases). Germline V gene lookup returns CDR1 MGHRA and CDR2 YSYEKL. V lost 1 base and J lost 0, with 14 bases in between. This CDR3 contains 17 residues. The CDR3 region has the DNA TGCGCCAGCAGCCAAGTGCCGGGGTCAGCTAGCACAGATACGCAGTATTTT. Translated: CASSQVPGSASTDTQYF.

The gene calls are TRBV7-5 and TRBJ2-3; the tabulated D call, TRBD2, remains unverified against the DNA. TRBV7-5 is shown as a pseudogene. The length of the CDR3 is 15 residues. The CDR3 region is CARSLTGGATDTQYF. In DNA, the CDR3 is TGTGCCAGAAGCTTAACCGGGGGGGCCACAGATACGCAGTATTTT.

The chain carries TRBV19 and TRBJ1-1, with D possibly being TRBD1 (6 bases). Germline CDR1 reads LNHDA; CDR2 reads SQIVND (reference sequence). V lost 4 bases to trimming and J lost 1 base, with 10 bases between them. CDR3 length: 14 residues. The CDR3 region is CASSSQGWNTEAFF. The CDR3 region has the DNA TGTGCCAGTAGTAGTCAGGGGTGGAACACTGAAGCTTTCTTT.

Here the CDR3 reads CASSLTGVGYTF. DNA for the CDR3: TGTGCCAGCAGTTTAACAGGGGTTGGCTACACCTTC. V gene TRBV6-1 combines with J gene TRBJ1-2; 7 nucleotides align to TRBD1. After removal of 5 bases from V and 7 bases from J, the junction contained 4 bases not matched to a gene. Germline V gives CDR1 MNHNS, CDR2 SASEGT. This CDR3 has 12 residues.

The CDR3 region is CASSLRRGELFF. CDR3 in DNA: TGTGCCAGCAGCTTGCGGCGGGGGGAGCTGTTTTTT. J is TRBJ2-2 and V is TRBV5-6; D is ambiguous. Per germline, CDR1 SGHDT and CDR2 YYEEEE. The ends were cut back, 1 base at V and 8 bases at J, with 6 bases in the middle. This CDR3 is built from 12 residues.

V usage is TRBV5-1 and J usage is TRBJ2-1; 9 nucleotides line up with TRBD1. Germline CDR1 is SGHRS and CDR2 is YFSETQ. The CDR3 sequence is 15 residues long. V lost 4 bases, J lost 6 bases, and 8 bases stayed unmatched. CDR3 nucleotide sequence: TGCGCCAGCAGCACAGGGACAGGGTTGACCAATGAGCAGTTCTTC. It translates to CASSTGTGLTNEQFF.

This clone occurred a few times. The chain links TRBV9 to TRBJ1-2; D uncertain. V was trimmed by 6 bases and J by 4 bases, leaving 16 bases between them. This CDR3 is 14 amino acids long. Germline CDR1 and CDR2: SGDLS and YYNGEE. CDR3 loop: CASTPGGFSYGYTF. CDR3 nucleotide sequence: TGTGCCAGCACCCCAGGAGGCTTTAGCTATGGCTACACCTTC.

Written as DNA, the CDR3 is TGTGCCAGCAGCTTGGAGGGGGCTTGGTATGGCTACACCTTC. This gives the protein CASSLEGAWYGYTF. The V and J genes are TRBV5-4 and TRBJ1-2; TRBD1 agrees at 7 bases. CDR1 and CDR2 (germline): SGHNT, YYREEE (reference sequence). The CDR3 covers 14 residues. V trimming: 0 bases; J trimming: 5 bases; junction bases outside the gene matches: 4.

This clone was recorded only once. The rearrangement uses TRBV18 and TRBJ1-1; perhaps TRBD1 as D (5 bases). Trimming removed 4 bases from V and 8 bases from J, with 8 bases in between. Germline-derived CDR1 and CDR2 are KGHSH and LQKENI. This CDR3 comprises 11 residues. CDR3 bases: TGTGCCAGCTCACTCGGACAAGAAGCTTTCTTT. It codes for CASSLGQEAFF.

The gene calls are TRBV30 and TRBJ2-2; D unresolved. Germline values: CDR1 GTSNPN, CDR2 SVGIG (reference sequence). Trimming cost V 5 bases and J 6 bases, with 16 bases left between them. CDR3 size: 14 residues. In DNA, the CDR3 is TGTGCCTGGGGGCGTTTTGGGGTCGCCGGGGAGCTGTTTTTT. Protein product: CAWGRFGVAGELFF.

The J gene is TRBJ1-6, the V gene TRBV15; TRBD1 aligns across 9 bases. J gave up 6 bases and V 0 bases, and 6 bases lay outside the gene matches. This CDR3 is 17 amino acids long. The germline V gene encodes CDR1 LNHNV and CDR2 YYDKDF (reference sequence). The CDR3 sequence is CATSRDPGQGANSPLHF. The DNA for the CDR3 is TGTGCCACCAGCAGAGACCCGGGACAGGGAGCTAATTCACCCCTCCACTTT.

V is TRBV30 and J is TRBJ2-2; 7 bases match TRBD1. CDR1 GTSNPN and CDR2 SVGIG come from the germline V gene (reference sequence). With 2 bases clipped from V and 4 bases from J, the junction kept 10 bases outside the gene matches. The CDR3 contains 16 residues. CDR3 DNA: TGTGCCTGGAGTAGGGCACGACAGGGATCCACCGGGGAGCTGTTTTTT. Protein product: CAWSRARQGSTGELFF.

This clone was seen just once. V gene TRBV7-3 combines with J gene TRBJ2-7; D uncertain. Germline loops: CDR1 SGHTA, CDR2 FQGTGA. Trimming pared 4 bases from V and 0 bases from J, leaving 13 bases between. The CDR3 spans 15 residues. The CDR3 region has the DNA TGTGCCAGCAGCTCCGATTCACAGAACTCCTACGAGCAGTACTTC. Its translation is CASSSDSQNSYEQYF.

The V call is TRBV7-6, the J call TRBJ2-5; D gene uncertain. This CDR3 comprises 11 residues. Germline assignment: CDR1 SGHVS and CDR2 FNYEAQ. Trimming removed 5 bases from V and 0 bases from J, with 1 base in between. As DNA, the CDR3 is TGTGCCAGCAGCCACCAAGAGACCCAGTACTTC. It specifies CASSHQETQYF.

V and J are TRBV19 and TRBJ1-2, with 7 bases identical to TRBD1. The germline CDR1 and CDR2 sequences are LNHDA and SQIVND (reference sequence). After removal of 4 bases from V and 6 bases from J, the junction contained 5 bases not matched to a gene. The CDR3 extends over 13 amino acids. CDR3 sequence reads: CASSNTGVDGYTF. The CDR3 DNA reads TGTGCCAGTAGTAACACAGGGGTGGATGGCTACACCTTC.

The rearrangement uses TRBV5-1 and TRBJ2-7; D remains ambiguous. Trimming pared 1 base from V and 3 bases from J, leaving 8 bases between. The CDR3 extends over 13 amino acids. Germline V lookup: CDR1 SGHRS, CDR2 YFSETQ. The CDR3 reads CASSLPPYYEQYF. The CDR3 region has the DNA TGCGCCAGCAGCTTGCCCCCGTACTACGAGCAGTACTTC.

The rearrangement joins TRBV6-1 to TRBJ2-5; 7 bases are a match to TRBD1. Per germline, CDR1 MNHNS and CDR2 SASEGT. The trim removed 0 bases at V and 2 bases at J, leaving 0 bases unmatched. The CDR3 sequence is 14 residues long. CDR3 in DNA: TGTGCCAGCAGTGAAGCGGGACAGCAAGAGACCCAGTACTTC. Amino acids: CASSEAGQQETQYF.

The chain is built from TRBV7-9 and TRBJ2-3, with TRBD2 matching over 12 bases. Germline CDR1 reads SEHNR; CDR2 reads FQNEAQ (reference sequence). This CDR3 is built from 15 residues. V shed 5 bases and J 6 bases; nucleotides not matched to a gene: 6. The CDR3 loop reads CASSQGLAGTDTQYF. In DNA form, the CDR3 reads TGTGCCAGCAGCCAAGGACTAGCGGGGACTGATACGCAGTATTTT.

The CDR3 nucleotides read TGTGCCAGCAGCCAAGATATGAAGGTTGCAGATACGCAGTATTTT. It codes for CASSQDMKVADTQYF. The V call is TRBV4-2, the J call TRBJ2-3; D is unresolved. The length of the CDR3 is 15 residues. Per the germline V gene, CDR1 is LGHNA and CDR2 is YNFKEQ. Trimming pared 0 bases from V and 4 bases from J, leaving 11 bases between.